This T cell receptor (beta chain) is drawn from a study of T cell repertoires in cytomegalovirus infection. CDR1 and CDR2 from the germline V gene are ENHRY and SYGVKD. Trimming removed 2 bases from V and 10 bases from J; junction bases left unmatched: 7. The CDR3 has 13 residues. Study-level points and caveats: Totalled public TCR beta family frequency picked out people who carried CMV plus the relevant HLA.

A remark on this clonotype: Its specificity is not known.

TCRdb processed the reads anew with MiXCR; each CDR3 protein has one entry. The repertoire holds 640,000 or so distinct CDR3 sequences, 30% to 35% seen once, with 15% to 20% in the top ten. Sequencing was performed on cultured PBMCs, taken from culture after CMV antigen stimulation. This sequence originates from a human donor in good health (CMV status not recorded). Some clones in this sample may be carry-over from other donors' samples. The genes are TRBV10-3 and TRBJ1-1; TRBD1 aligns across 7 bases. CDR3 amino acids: CAISEGQATGAFF. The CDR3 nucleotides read TGTGCCATCAGTGAGGGACAGGCCACGGGAGCTTTCTTT.